This entry describes one TCR beta chain. It was with a sample-barcoded 5' primer and a J-beta primer mix that a second PCR of roughly 7 to 12 cycles was run. A single record per CDR3 protein comes from TCRdb applying MiXCR to the 5' RACE reads. The data show around 1.1 million distinct CDR3 sequences, less than 45% seen once. This record belongs to a study of blood T cells in healthy people across ages. The sample was blood. This TCR derives from a man aged 18 to 29 in good health.

The CDR3 region is CSARDSGSAYTF. The DNA for the CDR3 is TGCAGTGCTAGAGATTCAGGGAGTGCCTACACCTTC. The chain carries TRBV20-1 and TRBJ1-2, with D possibly TRBD1 on 5 matching bases. This CDR3 has 12 residues. Trimming took off 0 bases at V and 10 bases at J, with 12 bases between the two ends. Germline assignment: CDR1 DFQATT and CDR2 SNEGSKA (reference sequence).